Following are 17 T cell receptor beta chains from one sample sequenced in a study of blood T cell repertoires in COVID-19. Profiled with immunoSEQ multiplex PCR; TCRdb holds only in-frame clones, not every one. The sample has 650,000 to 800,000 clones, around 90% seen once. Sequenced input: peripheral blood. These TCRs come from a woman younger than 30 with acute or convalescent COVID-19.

Here the CDR3 reads CASSEDRWSAPYEQYF. The DNA of the CDR3 is TGTGCCAGCAGTGAAGATCGGTGGTCAGCGCCCTACGAGCAGTACTTC. This chain links TRBV6-1 with TRBJ2-7; D not resolved. Germline V gives CDR1 MNHNS, CDR2 SASEGT. This CDR3 comprises 16 residues. V lost 1 base to trimming and J lost 2 bases, with 15 bases between them.

The CDR3 loop reads CASSLTTKQGKSDGYTF. For the CDR3, the DNA is TGTGCCAGCAGCCTAACGACCAAACAGGGGAAAAGTGATGGCTACACCTTC. This chain joins TRBV9 and TRBJ1-2; 7 bases map to TRBD1. CDR3 length: 17 amino acids. The germline V gene encodes CDR1 SGDLS and CDR2 YYNGEE. The J segment lost 6 bases and the V segment lost 4 bases, leaving 18 bases of the junction unmatched.

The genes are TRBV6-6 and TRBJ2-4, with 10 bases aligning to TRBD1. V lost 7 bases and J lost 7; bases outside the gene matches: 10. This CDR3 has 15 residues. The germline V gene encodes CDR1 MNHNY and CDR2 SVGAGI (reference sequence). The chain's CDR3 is CASTAPQGQGNIQYF. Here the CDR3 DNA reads TGTGCCAGCACAGCCCCCCAGGGACAGGGGAACATTCAGTACTTC.

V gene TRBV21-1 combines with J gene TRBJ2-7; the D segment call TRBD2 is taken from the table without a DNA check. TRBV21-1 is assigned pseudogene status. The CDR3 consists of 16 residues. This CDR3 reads CASNLPPWDCYYEQYF. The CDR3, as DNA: TGTGCCAGCAACCTCCCCCCCTGGGACTGCTACTACGAGCAGTACTTC.

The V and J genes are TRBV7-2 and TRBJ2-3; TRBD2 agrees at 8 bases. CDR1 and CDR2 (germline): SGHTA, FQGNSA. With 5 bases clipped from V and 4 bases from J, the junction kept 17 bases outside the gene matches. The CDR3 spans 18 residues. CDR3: CASSQPSLGGGRPDTQYF. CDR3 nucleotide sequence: TGTGCCAGCAGCCAACCATCTTTAGGCGGGGGGAGGCCAGATACGCAGTATTTT.

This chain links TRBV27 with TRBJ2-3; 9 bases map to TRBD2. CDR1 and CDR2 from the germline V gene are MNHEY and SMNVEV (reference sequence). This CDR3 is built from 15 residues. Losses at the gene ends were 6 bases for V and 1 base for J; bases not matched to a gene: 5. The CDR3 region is CASRRQRGGTDTQYF. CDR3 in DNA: TGTGCCAGCAGACGCCAGCGGGGGGGCACAGATACGCAGTATTTT.

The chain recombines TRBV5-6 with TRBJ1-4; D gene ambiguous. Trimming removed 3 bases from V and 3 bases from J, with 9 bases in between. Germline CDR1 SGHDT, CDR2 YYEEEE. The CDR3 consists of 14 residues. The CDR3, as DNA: TGTGCCAGCAGCTGGAGGGCTTCTAATGAAAAACTGTTTTTT. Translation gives CASSWRASNEKLFF.

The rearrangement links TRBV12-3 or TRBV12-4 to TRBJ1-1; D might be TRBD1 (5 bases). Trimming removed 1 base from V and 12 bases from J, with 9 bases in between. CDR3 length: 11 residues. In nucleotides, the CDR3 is TGTGCCAGCAGTTTAGTGGGGCGGCCTTTCTTT. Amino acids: CASSLVGRPFF.

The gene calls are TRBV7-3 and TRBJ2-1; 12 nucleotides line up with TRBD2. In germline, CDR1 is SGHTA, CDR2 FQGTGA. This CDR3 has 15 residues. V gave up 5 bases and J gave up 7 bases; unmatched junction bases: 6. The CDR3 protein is CASSPRLAGENEQFF. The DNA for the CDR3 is TGTGCCAGCAGCCCCAGACTAGCGGGGGAAAATGAGCAGTTCTTC. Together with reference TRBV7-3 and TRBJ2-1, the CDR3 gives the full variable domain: GAGVSQTPSNKVTEKGKYVELRCDPISGHTALYWYRQSLGQGPEFLIYFQGTGAADDSGLPNDRFFAVRPEGSVSTLKIQRTERGDSAVYLCASSPRLAGENEQFFGPGTRLTVL.

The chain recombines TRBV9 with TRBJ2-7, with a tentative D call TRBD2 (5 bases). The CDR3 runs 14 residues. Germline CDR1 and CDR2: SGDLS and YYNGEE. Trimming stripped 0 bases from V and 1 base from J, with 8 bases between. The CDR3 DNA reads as TGTGCCAGCAGCGTAGAGTGGACTTCCTACGAGCAGTACTTC. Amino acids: CASSVEWTSYEQYF.

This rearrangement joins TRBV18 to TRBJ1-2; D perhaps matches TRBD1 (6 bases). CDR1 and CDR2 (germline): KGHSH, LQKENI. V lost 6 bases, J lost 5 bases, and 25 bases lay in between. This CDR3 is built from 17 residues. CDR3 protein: CASSRLGTPQDLYGYTF. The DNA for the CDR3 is TGTGCCAGCTCTCGCCTAGGGACACCTCAGGACCTTTATGGCTACACCTTC.

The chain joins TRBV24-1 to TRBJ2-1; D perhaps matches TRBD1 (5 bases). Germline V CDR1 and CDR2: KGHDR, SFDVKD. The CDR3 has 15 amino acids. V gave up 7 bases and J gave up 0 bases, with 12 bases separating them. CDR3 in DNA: TGTGCCACCAGCCGTCAGGGAACCTCCTACAATGAGCAGTTCTTC. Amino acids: CATSRQGTSYNEQFF.

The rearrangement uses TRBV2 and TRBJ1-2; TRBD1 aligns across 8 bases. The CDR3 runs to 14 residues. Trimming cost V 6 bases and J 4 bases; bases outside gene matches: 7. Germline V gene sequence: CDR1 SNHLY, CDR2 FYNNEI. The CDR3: CASRDWDRPYGYTF. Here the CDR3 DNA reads TGTGCCAGCAGAGATTGGGACAGGCCCTATGGCTACACCTTC.

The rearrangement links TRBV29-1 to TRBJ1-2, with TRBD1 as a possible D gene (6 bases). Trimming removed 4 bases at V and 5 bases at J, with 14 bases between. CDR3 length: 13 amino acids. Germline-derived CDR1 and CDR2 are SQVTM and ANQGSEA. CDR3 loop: CSVVGGAHYGYTF. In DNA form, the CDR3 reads TGCAGCGTTGTGGGGGGGGCCCATTATGGCTACACCTTC.

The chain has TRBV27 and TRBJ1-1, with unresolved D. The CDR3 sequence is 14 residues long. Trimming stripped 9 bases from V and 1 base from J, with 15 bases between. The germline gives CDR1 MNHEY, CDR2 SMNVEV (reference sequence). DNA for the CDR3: TGTGCCAGTACCTTTAATTCCGGGAACACTGAAGCTTTCTTT. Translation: CASTFNSGNTEAFF.

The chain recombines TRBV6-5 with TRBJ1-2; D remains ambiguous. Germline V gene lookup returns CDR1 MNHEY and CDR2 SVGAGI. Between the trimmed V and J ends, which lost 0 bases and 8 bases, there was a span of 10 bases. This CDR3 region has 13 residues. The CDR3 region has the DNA TGTGCCAGCAGTTACTCCCGGGAGCGCGGCTACACCTTC. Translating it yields CASSYSRERGYTF.

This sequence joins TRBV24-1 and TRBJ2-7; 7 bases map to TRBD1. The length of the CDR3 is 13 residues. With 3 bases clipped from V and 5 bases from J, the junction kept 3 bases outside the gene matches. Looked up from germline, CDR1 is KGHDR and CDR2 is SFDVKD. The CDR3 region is CATSDHDRDEQYF. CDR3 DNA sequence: TGTGCCACCAGTGATCACGACAGGGACGAGCAGTACTTC.